This T cell receptor beta chain comes out of a study of cytomegalovirus exposure and HLA in healthy donors. Comment on this clone: The antigen remains unidentified.

With 60 Vbeta and 13 Jbeta primers, the PCR was carried out. Measured with immunoSEQ multiplex PCR; TCRdb has only the in-frame clones, and not every one. The sample lists fewer than 350,000 clones, 85% to 90% seen once, with roughly 2.3% in the top ten. Study-level results: Later on, a genetic analysis was performed. It linked a missense variant in DCLRE1C with V- and J-gene trimming of TCR beta. Among TCR beta chains of equal frequency, HLA-associated ones were more clonally expanded in a later analysis. What was likely a sequencing artifact was a cluster of highly shared sequence variants. In a later analysis, common viral pathogens appeared linked to several of the most significant clusters.

CDR1 and CDR2 from the germline V gene are PRHDT and FYEKMQ (reference sequence). The germline V and J ends were trimmed by 2 bases and 0 bases, with 8 bases remaining between them. CDR3 length: 15 amino acids. The sample taken for sequencing was PBMCs. The chain joins TRBV13 to TRBJ1-3, with D maybe TRBD1 (6 bases). This sequence originates from a woman aged 18-29 years in good health and CMV-seronegative. The CDR3 DNA sequence: TGTGCCAGCAGCTTACAGGGGTCCTCTGGAAACACCATATATTTT. It is translated as CASSLQGSSGNTIYF.